Presented here are 17 T cell receptor beta chains from one specimen sequenced in a study of CD8 T cells in ankylosing spondylitis. Study observations and caveats: In ankylosing spondylitis blood, a motif of fewer than 10 highly homologous TCR beta variants appeared characteristic.

Which antigens these TCRs recognize remains unknown. Each CDR3 protein gets one entry after TCRdb re-called the 5' RACE reads with MiXCR. This table holds over 700,000 distinct CDR3 sequences, around 20% found once. Source material: blood, either unsorted or a sorted T cell fraction (not recorded which). The source is a male donor with ankylosing spondylitis.

V is TRBV7-3 and J is TRBJ2-2; unclear D gene. The CDR3 covers 14 residues. CDR1 is SGHTA and CDR2 is FQGTGA in the germline V gene. Trimming removed 5 bases at V and 1 base at J, with 8 bases between. The CDR3 is CASSPRRNTGELFF. The CDR3 coding sequence is TGTGCCAGCAGCCCTCGGAGGAACACCGGGGAGCTGTTTTTT.

The chain recombines TRBV25-1 with TRBJ1-1; 10 bases line up with TRBD1. CDR1 MGHDK and CDR2 SYGVNS come from the germline V gene. The CDR3 extends over 16 amino acids. The V gene end was trimmed by 6 bases and the J gene end by 5 bases; junction bases not matched to a gene: 12. Here the CDR3 reads CASSPRQGASGTEAFF. DNA for the CDR3: TGTGCCAGCAGCCCTAGACAGGGGGCATCTGGGACTGAAGCTTTCTTT.

V gene TRBV5-1 combines with J gene TRBJ2-7; 7 nucleotides match TRBD1. This CDR3 has 17 residues. Trimming at V came to 4 bases and at J to 3 bases, leaving 16 bases not matched to a gene. Germline-derived CDR1 and CDR2 are SGHRS and YFSETQ. The CDR3 spells CASSAGPGTVADYEQYF. CDR3 coding DNA: TGCGCCAGCAGCGCCGGGCCCGGGACAGTCGCAGACTACGAGCAGTACTTC.

This chain connects TRBV28 to TRBJ2-7; TRBD2 agrees at 9 bases. CDR3 size: 14 residues. Germline loops: CDR1 MDHEN, CDR2 SYDVKM. The V segment lost 8 bases and the J segment 4 bases; nucleotides outside the gene matches: 9. CDR3 nucleotides: TGTGCCAGCGGGCTGGCGGGAGGGCCTTACGAGCAGTACTTC. It codes for CASGLAGGPYEQYF.

There are a few counts of this clonotype. The rearrangement uses TRBV15 and TRBJ2-5; 8 positions match TRBD2. This CDR3 spans 16 amino acids. CDR1 is LNHNV and CDR2 is YYDKDF in the germline V gene (reference sequence). Unmatched junction bases numbered 8, after V lost 0 bases and J lost 5 bases. In DNA, the CDR3 is TGTGCCACCAGCAGAGATAGAACGGGGGGGCACGAGACCCAGTACTTC. Its protein is CATSRDRTGGHETQYF. The full variable domain, its missing parts supplied by reference TRBV15 and TRBJ2-5, is DAMVIQNPRYQVTQFGKPVTLSCSQTLNHNVMYWYQQKSSQAPKLLFHYYDKDFNNEADTPDNFQSRRPNTSFCFLDIRSPGLGDTAMYLCATSRDRTGGHETQYFGPGTRLLVL.

This clonotype was seen only a few times. The rearrangement joins TRBV11-1 to TRBJ2-3; 10 positions match TRBD2. The CDR3 totals 20 residues. Trimming removed 5 bases from V and 0 bases from J; junction bases left unmatched: 17. Germline loops: CDR1 SGHAT, CDR2 FQDESV (reference sequence). The CDR3 sequence: CASSPPGLAGAGTSTDTQYF. The CDR3 DNA is TGTGCCAGCAGCCCCCCTGGGCTAGCGGGGGCCGGAACTAGCACAGATACGCAGTATTTT.

This clonotype was seen a few times. V and J are TRBV20-1 and TRBJ1-5, with D perhaps TRBD1 (6 bases). Germline V lookup: CDR1 DFQATT, CDR2 SNEGSKA (reference sequence). Trimming left V 3 bases short and J 0 bases short, with 15 bases between. The CDR3 spans 16 residues. In DNA form, the CDR3 reads TGCAGTGCTAGGGCCTTACAGGGATTTAGCAATCAGCCCCAGCATTTT. Its translation: CSARALQGFSNQPQHF.

This clonotype was found a few times. The V call is TRBV13, the J call TRBJ1-2, with 7 nucleotides matching TRBD1. Germline V gene sequence: CDR1 PRHDT, CDR2 FYEKMQ (reference sequence). The CDR3 length is 16 residues. Germline trimming cut 5 bases from V and 2 bases from J; bases unmatched to any gene: 11. This CDR3 is CASSQNLQGRNYGYTF. The CDR3 region has the DNA TGTGCCAGCAGCCAGAATTTACAGGGGCGCAACTATGGCTACACCTTC.

This clonotype was recorded a few times. This chain connects TRBV20-1 to TRBJ1-1; tentative D call: TRBD1 (5 bases). The V and J ends lost 6 bases and 0 bases respectively, with 17 bases between them. CDR3 length: 15 amino acids. Germline V gene lookup returns CDR1 DFQATT and CDR2 SNEGSKA (reference sequence). CDR3 nucleotide sequence: TGCAGTGCCCCGCTGATGGGGGGAATGAACACTGAAGCTTTCTTT. This codes for CSAPLMGGMNTEAFF.

Worth noting for this clonotype: A clone one base away is much larger, so this may be a read error. The chain links TRBV12-3 or TRBV12-4 to TRBJ2-5; D not certain. CDR3 length equals 15 residues. The CDR3 DNA is TGTGCCAGCGGTTTACGTATGGGCTACCAAGAGACCCAGTACTTC. Translation: CASGLRMGYQETQYF.

This clonotype has more than one count but fewer than ten. V is TRBV29-1 and J is TRBJ1-1, with D possibly matching TRBD1 (5 bases). The CDR3 is made up of 13 amino acids. V shed 7 bases and J shed 7 bases, with 19 bases lying between them. Germline V CDR1 and CDR2: SQVTM, ANQGSEA. CDR3 in amino acids: CSARGGKQDEAFF. The CDR3 nucleotides are TGCAGCGCCCGGGGGGGTAAACAGGATGAAGCTTTCTTT.

A few counts support this clonotype. CDR3 nucleotide sequence: TGTGCCAGCAGCCCTGCAGGCGTGAGCACAGATACGCAGTATTTT. This codes for CASSPAGVSTDTQYF. V is TRBV7-9 and J is TRBJ2-3; D is unresolved. The CDR3 has 15 residues. The germline CDR1 and CDR2 sequences are SEHNR and FQNEAQ (reference sequence). V lost 5 bases, J lost 0 bases, and 12 bases lay in between.

This clonotype occurred a few times. The V and J genes are TRBV7-9 and TRBJ2-5, with TRBD2 matching 9 bases. CDR1 and CDR2 from the germline V gene are SEHNR and FQNEAQ (reference sequence). The CDR3 spans 13 residues. Trimming removed 8 bases from V and 4 bases from J; junction bases left unmatched: 5. CDR3 coding DNA: TGTGCCAGCCGCGGGAGGGCCGTAGAGACCCAGTACTTC. This translates into CASRGRAVETQYF.

This clonotype was found a few times. This chain links TRBV4-3 with TRBJ1-5; D ambiguous. Germline assignment: CDR1 LGHNA and CDR2 YSLEER. The germline V and J ends were trimmed by 1 base and 7 bases, with 14 bases remaining between them. This CDR3 comprises 15 residues. The CDR3, as DNA: TGCGCCAGCAGCCAAGGTCTGAGGGCAAGCCAGCCCCAGCATTTT. Its translation: CASSQGLRASQPQHF.

This chain joins TRBV7-2 and TRBJ2-7, with a possible D match to TRBD1 (5 bases). The ends were cut back, 2 bases at V and 0 bases at J, with 8 bases in the middle. This CDR3 spans 14 amino acids. In germline, CDR1 is SGHTA, CDR2 FQGNSA. Here the CDR3 DNA reads TGTGCCAGCAGCTTAAGACAGACCTCCTACGAGCAGTACTTC. Protein product: CASSLRQTSYEQYF.

This clonotype was found a few times. The V gene is TRBV4-3, the J gene TRBJ2-2, with 7 bases that match TRBD2. Trimming cost V 0 bases and J 4 bases; bases outside gene matches: 11. CDR3 size: 18 residues. Germline values: CDR1 LGHNA, CDR2 YSLEER. The CDR3 protein is CASSQDMETGGGTGELFF. The DNA for the CDR3 is TGCGCCAGCAGCCAAGATATGGAAACGGGAGGAGGCACCGGGGAGCTGTTTTTT.

The V call is TRBV12-3 or TRBV12-4, the J call TRBJ1-5, with D possibly TRBD1 on 6 matching bases. The CDR3 covers 15 residues. V lost 4 bases and J 2 bases, leaving 12 bases between the germline ends. CDR3 sequence (DNA): TGTGCCAGCAGTTCAGGGGCTTTCGGCAATCAGCCCCAGCATTTT. Its protein is CASSSGAFGNQPQHF.